The 27 T cell receptor beta chains reported below all come from one sample, sequenced in a study of shared clonotypes between healthy human individuals. Using immunoSEQ multiplex PCR, the repertoire was profiled, and TCRdb retains in-frame clones only, with some absent. The sample has 2 million to 2.5 million clones, 90% to 95% seen once; the top ten hold about 0.39%. Material for sequencing was naive CD4+ T cells from PBMCs. Described subset: CD45RA+ positively selected. All receptors derive from a man aged 18-30 years in good health. Some clones in this sample may be carry-over from other donors' samples.

Notes on this clone: Distinct nucleotide sequences in the sample also encode this CDR3. This chain links TRBV5-1 with TRBJ1-3; D is uncertain. V was cut by 0 bases and J by 2 bases, with 6 bases left in between. This CDR3 region has 14 residues. Germline CDR1 SGHRS, CDR2 YFSETQ. The CDR3 protein is CASSLGSAGNTIYF. The CDR3, as DNA: TGCGCCAGCAGCTTGGGGAGTGCTGGAAACACCATATATTTT.

This clone was detected only once. Other nucleotide sequences in the sample specify the same CDR3. The J gene is TRBJ2-7, the V gene TRBV28, with no clear D. The V gene's germline CDR1 is MDHEN and CDR2 SYDVKM. Trimming shortened V by 6 bases and J by 1 base, and 10 bases separated the two germline ends. The CDR3 contains 13 residues. The CDR3 here is CASRIGTSYEQYF. The CDR3 DNA is TGTGCCAGCAGGATCGGTACGTCCTACGAGCAGTACTTC.

This rearrangement joins TRBV2 to TRBJ1-2; D possibly corresponds to TRBD1 (6 bases). V shed 1 base and J shed 8 bases, with 14 bases lying between them. In germline, CDR1 is SNHLY, CDR2 FYNNEI. CDR3 length: 14 amino acids. The CDR3 DNA is TGTGCCAGCAGTGAAGTTCGGACAGCCGGGGGCTACACCTTC. Translation: CASSEVRTAGGYTF.

As regards this clone: Different DNA sequences within this sample yield the same CDR3. The DNA of the CDR3 is TGTGCCAGCAGCTCTGGACTAGCGGGTAGCACAGATACGCAGTATTTT. It specifies CASSSGLAGSTDTQYF. The chain is built from TRBV5-4 and TRBJ2-3, with 11 positions matching TRBD2. The CDR3 spans 16 residues. With 3 bases clipped from V and 0 bases from J, the junction kept 3 bases outside the gene matches. Germline CDR1 is SGHNT and CDR2 is YYREEE (reference sequence). Drawing the rest from reference TRBV5-4 and TRBJ2-3, the complete variable domain is ETGVTQSPTHLIKTRGQQVTLRCSSQSGHNTVSWYQQALGQGPQFIFQYYREEENGRGNFPPRFSGLQFPNYSSELNVNALELDDSALYLCASSSGLAGSTDTQYFGPGTRLTVL.

The J gene is TRBJ2-7, the V gene TRBV7-9, with 9 bases that match TRBD1. V lost 5 bases to trimming and J lost 4 bases; unmatched junction nucleotides: 6. Germline lookup yields CDR1 SEHNR and CDR2 FQNEAQ (reference sequence). The CDR3 consists of 14 residues. CDR3 residues: CASSQGQGRYEQYF. The DNA of the CDR3 is TGTGCCAGCAGCCAAGGACAGGGGAGGTACGAGCAGTACTTC.

This rearrangement joins TRBV4-1 to TRBJ2-3, with 9 bases that match TRBD1. The CDR3 is made up of 17 amino acids. Trimming cost V 0 bases and J 0 bases; bases outside gene matches: 4. CDR1 is MGHRA and CDR2 is YSYEKL in the germline V gene. CDR3 sequence (DNA): TGCGCCAGCAGCCAAGAGGACAGGGGTTGGAGCACAGATACGCAGTATTTT. This translates into CASSQEDRGWSTDTQYF.

This chain connects TRBV7-9 to TRBJ2-2; the D gene is possibly TRBD1 (7 bases). CDR3 length: 16 residues. V was pared by 4 bases and J by 7 bases, with 19 bases between. CDR1 SEHNR and CDR2 FQNEAQ come from the germline V gene (reference sequence). CDR3 in amino acids: CASSWPSRGVNGELFF. Here the CDR3 DNA reads TGTGCCAGCAGCTGGCCCTCCAGGGGGGTGAACGGGGAGCTGTTTTTT.

The chain joins TRBV2 to TRBJ2-5; TRBD2 aligns across 8 bases. Germline V lookup: CDR1 SNHLY, CDR2 FYNNEI. The V gene end was trimmed by 8 bases and the J gene end by 5 bases; junction bases not matched to a gene: 7. CDR3 length equals 13 residues. CDR3 protein: CASASRGGETQYF. The CDR3 DNA sequence: TGTGCCAGCGCCTCCCGGGGGGGGGAGACCCAGTACTTC. Full variable domain (outside the CDR3, taken from reference TRBV2 and TRBJ2-5): EPEVTQTPSHQVTQMGQEVILRCVPISNHLYFYWYRQILGQKVEFLVSFYNNEISEKSEIFDDQFSVERPDGSNFTLKIRSTKLEDSAMYFCASASRGGETQYFGPGTRLLVL.

The chain carries TRBV14 and TRBJ2-1; unclear D gene. The CDR3 loop spans 14 amino acids. The germline CDR1 and CDR2 sequences are SGHDN and FVKESK. V was pared by 0 bases and J by 10 bases, with 13 bases between. The CDR3, as DNA: TGTGCCAGCAGCCAAGATTCTCTTGGTCGGGAGCAGTTCTTC. Translation: CASSQDSLGREQFF.

The count of this clone is one. This chain joins TRBV28 and TRBJ1-5, with 8 bases fitting TRBD1. The germline V gene encodes CDR1 MDHEN and CDR2 SYDVKM. Germline trimming cut 7 bases from V and 0 bases from J; bases unmatched to any gene: 8. This CDR3 region has 16 residues. The CDR3 is CASTSRQGYSNQPQHF. The CDR3 DNA reads TGTGCCAGCACCTCCCGACAGGGGTATAGCAATCAGCCCCAGCATTTT.

The gene calls are TRBV5-1 and TRBJ2-1; D is perhaps TRBD1 (5 bases). Germline lookup yields CDR1 SGHRS and CDR2 YFSETQ. The CDR3 is 14 residues long. The ends were cut back, 3 bases at V and 0 bases at J, with 7 bases in the middle. CDR3 bases: TGCGCCAGCAGCTCGGACACCTCCTACAATGAGCAGTTCTTC. The encoded protein is CASSSDTSYNEQFF. The whole variable domain, remainder taken from reference TRBV5-1 and TRBJ2-1, is KAGVTQTPRYLIKTRGQQVTLSCSPISGHRSVSWYQQTPGQGLQFLFEYFSETQRNKGNFPGRFSGRQFSNSRSEMNVSTLELGDSALYLCASSSDTSYNEQFFGPGTRLTVL.

About this clone: Additional DNA sequences in this sample encode the identical CDR3. The chain recombines TRBV7-2 with TRBJ2-5; D possibly uses TRBD1 or TRBD2 (6 bases each). CDR1 is SGHTA and CDR2 is FQGNSA in the germline V gene. The V and J ends lost 5 bases and 5 bases respectively, with 9 bases between them. This CDR3 spans 12 amino acids. The CDR3 DNA sequence: TGTGCCAGCAGCCGGGGGCGGGAGACCCAGTACTTC. This translates into CASSRGRETQYF.

This chain connects TRBV11-2 to TRBJ2-3; D is unresolved. Per the germline V gene, CDR1 is SGHAT and CDR2 is FQNNGV. V was trimmed by 2 bases and J by 2 bases, leaving 14 bases between them. CDR3 length: 16 residues. The CDR3 is CASSLLFGSITDTQYF. The CDR3 region has the DNA TGTGCCAGCAGCTTACTTTTCGGCTCGATCACAGATACGCAGTATTTT. Filled out from reference TRBV11-2 and TRBJ2-3, the complete variable domain reads EAGVAQSPRYKIIEKRQSVAFWCNPISGHATLYWYQQILGQGPKLLIQFQNNGVVDDSQLPKDRFSAERLKGVDSTLKIQPAKLEDSAVYLCASSLLFGSITDTQYFGPGTRLTVL.

This clone was recorded once. The chain couples TRBV7-2 to TRBJ1-2; D gene ambiguous. The CDR3 extends over 16 amino acids. CDR1 and CDR2 from the germline V gene are SGHTA and FQGNSA. The V end was cut by 6 bases, the J end by 4 bases, with 21 bases between. CDR3: CASSYEGVLATYGYTF. The CDR3 DNA reads TGTGCCAGCAGTTACGAAGGAGTACTCGCAACCTATGGCTACACCTTC.

This clone was recorded once. The DNA for the CDR3 is TGTGCCAGCTCCCCCACTGCGGACGGCCCGCCCCAGCATTTT. It codes for CASSPTADGPPQHF. V gene TRBV18 combines with J gene TRBJ1-5; D is unresolved. Per germline, CDR1 KGHSH and CDR2 LQKENI. V lost 6 bases and J lost 9, with 18 bases in between. This CDR3 region has 14 residues.

The CDR3 sequence: CASSRQGSGELFF. The CDR3, as DNA: TGTGCCAGCAGTAGACAGGGTTCCGGGGAGCTGTTTTTT. This chain connects TRBV27 to TRBJ2-2, with 7 bases fitting TRBD1. The junction had 3 bases not matched to a gene; V was cut back by 5 bases and J by 6 bases. CDR1 and CDR2 (germline): MNHEY, SMNVEV (reference sequence). The CDR3 extends over 13 amino acids.

This chain uses TRBV18 with TRBJ2-7; 7 positions agree with TRBD2. V was pared by 0 bases and J by 3 bases, with 2 bases of the junction left unmatched. Per the germline V gene, CDR1 is KGHSH and CDR2 is LQKENI. The CDR3 contains 14 residues. The CDR3: CASSPPTSHYEQYF. The CDR3 DNA is TGTGCCAGCTCACCACCGACTAGCCACTACGAGCAGTACTTC.

The chain is built from TRBV27 and TRBJ1-2; D unclear. V dropped 5 bases and J dropped 6 bases, with 19 bases sitting between them. The CDR3 sequence is 15 residues long. The germline V gene has CDR1 MNHEY and CDR2 SMNVEV (reference sequence). The CDR3 here is CASSPLGLGSNGYTF. The CDR3 DNA sequence: TGTGCCAGCAGTCCCCTTGGACTTGGTTCGAATGGCTACACCTTC.

The chain uses TRBV2 and TRBJ1-1; TRBD1 aligns across 9 bases. Trimming cost V 8 bases and J 10 bases; bases outside gene matches: 11. CDR3 length: 13 residues. Germline lookup yields CDR1 SNHLY and CDR2 FYNNEI. DNA for the CDR3: TGTGCCAGCTGTTTCAGGGACAGGGAGGGAGCTTTCTTT. It is translated as CASCFRDREGAFF.

This sequence joins TRBV15 and TRBJ2-7, with D possibly TRBD1 on 6 matching bases. V lost 9 bases and J 5 bases, leaving 20 bases between the germline ends. The CDR3 runs 14 residues. Looked up from germline, CDR1 is LNHNV and CDR2 is YYDKDF (reference sequence). As DNA, the CDR3 is TGTGCCACGAGACGAGTGGGGGCCCGCGACGAGCAGTACTTC. This sequence encodes CATRRVGARDEQYF.

This chain uses TRBV9 with TRBJ2-2; 12 bases agree with TRBD2. This CDR3 is 19 amino acids long. J gave up 5 bases and V 3 bases, and 14 bases lay outside the gene matches. Germline V gene sequence: CDR1 SGDLS, CDR2 YYNGEE. CDR3 loop: CASSADHHGLAGRTGELFF. CDR3 in DNA: TGTGCCAGCAGCGCCGACCACCACGGACTAGCGGGACGAACCGGGGAGCTGTTTTTT.

CDR3 sequence (DNA): TGTGCCACTACGGGACTAGCGGGACCCTACTTAGCCAAAAACATTCAGTACTTC. Encoded protein: CATTGLAGPYLAKNIQYF. The V gene is TRBV2, the J gene TRBJ2-4; 13 bases match TRBD2. Germline V gene lookup returns CDR1 SNHLY and CDR2 FYNNEI. CDR3 size: 18 residues. V shed 10 bases and J 0 bases; nucleotides not matched to a gene: 12.

The chain couples TRBV5-1 to TRBJ1-3; D perhaps matches TRBD1 (6 bases). The germline V gene has CDR1 SGHRS and CDR2 YFSETQ. V lost 0 bases, J lost 2 bases, and 12 bases lay in between. This CDR3 is 16 amino acids long. CDR3 region: CASSLGTVATGNTIYF. CDR3 nucleotide sequence: TGCGCCAGCAGCTTGGGGACAGTCGCTACTGGAAACACCATATATTTT.

The chain recombines TRBV28 with TRBJ1-2; tentative D call: TRBD1 (6 bases). The CDR3 spans 15 residues. With 2 bases removed from V and 4 bases from J, the gap between germline ends came to 14 bases. The germline V gene encodes CDR1 MDHEN and CDR2 SYDVKM. The CDR3 DNA is TGTGCCAGCAGTTTAGGGGGGGCTCAGGGCTATGGCTACACCTTC. Its protein is CASSLGGAQGYGYTF.

The V and J genes are TRBV10-3 and TRBJ1-5, with TRBD1 as a possible D gene (5 bases). Germline CDR1 and CDR2: ENHRY and SYGVKD. The CDR3 runs to 16 residues. Trimming removed 3 bases at V and 4 bases at J, with 16 bases between. CDR3 nucleotide sequence: TGTGCCATCAGTGAATCCCCCAGGGAGTCAAATCAGCCCCAGCATTTT. Amino acids: CAISESPRESNQPQHF.

This sequence joins TRBV19 and TRBJ1-1, with TRBD1 identical over 7 bases. CDR3 length equals 15 residues. V shed 6 bases and J 8 bases; nucleotides not matched to a gene: 15. Germline CDR1 is LNHDA and CDR2 is SQIVND (reference sequence). CDR3 coding DNA: TGTGCCAGTAGGCCACAAGGACAGGCTGGGGTAGAAGCTTTCTTT. This gives the protein CASRPQGQAGVEAFF.

J is TRBJ2-7 and V is TRBV7-2; the match to TRBD2 covers 7 bases. V trimming: 2 bases; J trimming: 4 bases; junction bases outside the gene matches: 2. The CDR3 has 13 residues. CDR1 and CDR2 from the germline V gene are SGHTA and FQGNSA. The CDR3 reads CASSLPGLYEQYF. The CDR3 DNA follows: TGTGCCAGCAGCTTACCGGGACTATACGAGCAGTACTTC.